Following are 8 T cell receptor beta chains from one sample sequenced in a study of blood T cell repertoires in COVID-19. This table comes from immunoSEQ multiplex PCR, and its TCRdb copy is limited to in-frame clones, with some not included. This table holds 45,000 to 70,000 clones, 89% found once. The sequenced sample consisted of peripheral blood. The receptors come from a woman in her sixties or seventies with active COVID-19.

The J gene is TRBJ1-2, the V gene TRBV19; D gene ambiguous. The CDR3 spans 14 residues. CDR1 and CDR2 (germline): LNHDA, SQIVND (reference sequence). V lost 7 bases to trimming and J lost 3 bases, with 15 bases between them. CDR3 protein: CASTKAGFDYGYTF. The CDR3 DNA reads TGTGCCAGTACCAAGGCGGGTTTCGACTATGGCTACACCTTC. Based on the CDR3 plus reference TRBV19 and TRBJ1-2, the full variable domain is DGGITQSPKYLFRKEGQNVTLSCEQNLNHDAMYWYRQDPGQGLRLIYYSQIVNDFQKGDIAEGYSVSREKKESFPLTVTSAQKNPTAFYLCASTKAGFDYGYTFGSGTRLTVV.

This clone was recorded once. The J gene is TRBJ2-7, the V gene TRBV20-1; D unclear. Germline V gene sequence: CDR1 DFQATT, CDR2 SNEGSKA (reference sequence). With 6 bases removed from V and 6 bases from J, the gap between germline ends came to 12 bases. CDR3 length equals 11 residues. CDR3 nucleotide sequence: TGCAGTGCGACTCTTACGGGCGAGCAGTACTTC. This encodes CSATLTGEQYF.

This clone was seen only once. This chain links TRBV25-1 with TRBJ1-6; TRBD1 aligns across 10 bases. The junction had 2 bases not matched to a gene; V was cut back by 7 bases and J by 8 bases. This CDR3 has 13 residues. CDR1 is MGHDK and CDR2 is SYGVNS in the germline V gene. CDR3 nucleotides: TGTGCCAGCAAGGGACAGGGGTATTCACCCCTCCACTTT. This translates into CASKGQGYSPLHF.

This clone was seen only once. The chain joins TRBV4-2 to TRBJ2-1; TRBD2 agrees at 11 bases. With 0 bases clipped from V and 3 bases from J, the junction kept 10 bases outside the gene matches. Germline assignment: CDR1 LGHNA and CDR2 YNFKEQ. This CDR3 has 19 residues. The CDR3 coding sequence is TGTGCCAGCAGCCAAGATTGGCTAGCGGGGGGCGGAGACTACAATGAGCAGTTCTTC. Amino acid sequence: CASSQDWLAGGGDYNEQFF.

The CDR3, as DNA: TGTGCCAGCGGGCCTGCCAATCAGCCCCAGCATTTT. Its protein product is CASGPANQPQHF. V and J are TRBV7-2 and TRBJ1-5; unclear D gene. The CDR3 contains 12 residues. The germline CDR1 and CDR2 sequences are SGHTA and FQGNSA. Trimming took off 8 bases at V and 3 bases at J, with 8 bases between the two ends.

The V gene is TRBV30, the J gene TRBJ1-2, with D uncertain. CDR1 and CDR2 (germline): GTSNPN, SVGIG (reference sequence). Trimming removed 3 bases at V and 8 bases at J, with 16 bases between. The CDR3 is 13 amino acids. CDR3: CAWRLGGAVGYTF. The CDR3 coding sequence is TGTGCCTGGAGGTTGGGCGGAGCGGTAGGCTACACCTTC.

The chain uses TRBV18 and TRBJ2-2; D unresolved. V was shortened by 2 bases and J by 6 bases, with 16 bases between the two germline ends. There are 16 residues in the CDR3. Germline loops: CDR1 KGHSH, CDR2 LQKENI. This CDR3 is CASSPNRVGPAGELFF. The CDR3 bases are TGTGCCAGCTCACCAAATCGGGTTGGTCCGGCCGGGGAGCTGTTTTTT.

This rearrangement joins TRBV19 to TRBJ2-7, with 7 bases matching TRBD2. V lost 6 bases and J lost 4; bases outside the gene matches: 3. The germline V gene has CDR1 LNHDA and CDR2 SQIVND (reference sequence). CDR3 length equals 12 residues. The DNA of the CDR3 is TGTGCCAGTAGCTTGGGGGGGTACGAGCAGTACTTC. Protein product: CASSLGGYEQYF.